The clone carrying this TCR beta chain was recorded a few times. The antigen remains undetermined. CDR3 size: 14 residues. V was shortened by 5 bases and J by 0 bases, with 5 bases between the two germline ends. Germline V lookup: CDR1 SGHTA, CDR2 FQGNSA. From the 5' RACE reads, TCRdb called clonotypes with MiXCR, one entry per CDR3 protein. This sample has some 340,000 distinct CDR3 sequences; approximately 14% occur once, and the top ten carry 0.85% to 1.4%. This sample is drawn from a study of CD8 T cells in ankylosing spondylitis. Overall study results and limits: As reported, disease-linked clones showed significant enrichment in matched ankylosing spondylitis synovial fluid. A TCR beta motif of roughly eight highly homologous variants seemed to mark ankylosing spondylitis blood.

The chain links TRBV7-2 to TRBJ1-6; weak D call: TRBD1 (5 bases). This receptor was obtained from a male donor with ankylosing spondylitis or in good health (not recorded which). Sample: blood, either unsorted or a sorted T cell fraction (not recorded which). CDR3 sequence (DNA): TGTGCCAGCAGCGGGGGCTCCTATAATTCACCCCTCCACTTT. Translated, it gives CASSGGSYNSPLHF.